Below are 9 T cell receptor beta chains sequenced from a single sample in a study of human T cells and chemical hapten exposure. TCRdb used MiXCR to reprocess the RACE reads, holding one entry per CDR3 protein. The table has some 350,000 distinct CDR3 sequences, about 6% seen once. Time point in this sample: patch test 2, 6 weeks after DPC sensitization. As to treatment: therapeutic diphenylcyclopropenone sensitization with weekly scalp DPC. This specimen consisted of whole blood, obtained in connection with sensitization to the hapten diphenylcyclopropenone (DPC). These TCRs come from a woman aged 18-29 years with alopecia areata. Some clones in this sample may be carry-over from other donors' samples.

This clonotype was counted at least ten times. The chain couples TRBV5-1 to TRBJ1-6; D is perhaps TRBD1 (5 bases). Trimming took 0 bases from V and 6 from J, leaving 16 bases between them. CDR3 length equals 17 residues. Germline values: CDR1 SGHRS, CDR2 YFSETQ. DNA of the CDR3: TGCGCCAGCAGCTTGGGCTCTACAGGCCATGGTAATTCACCCCTCCACTTT. It yields the protein CASSLGSTGHGNSPLHF.

This clonotype was found many times. V and J are TRBV7-9 and TRBJ1-6, with D possibly being TRBD1 (5 bases). V was trimmed by 1 base and J by 10 bases, leaving 8 bases between them. Germline CDR1 and CDR2: SEHNR and FQNEAQ (reference sequence). The CDR3 sequence is 13 residues long. In nucleotides, the CDR3 is TGTGCCAGCAGCTTAGGGGGCCTCTCACCCCTCCACTTT. Translating it yields CASSLGGLSPLHF.

This rearrangement joins TRBV27 to TRBJ2-7; 10 nucleotides match TRBD1. Per germline, CDR1 MNHEY and CDR2 SMNVEV (reference sequence). J lost 4 bases, V lost 4 bases, and 7 bases had no gene match. The CDR3 totals 15 residues. The CDR3 reads CASSSRQGALYEQYF. CDR3 nucleotides: TGTGCCAGCAGTTCCCGACAGGGGGCCTTGTACGAGCAGTACTTC.

This clonotype came up a few times. The chain employs TRBV29-1 and TRBJ2-6, with 9 nucleotides matching TRBD1. V shed 7 bases, J shed 0 bases, and the junction held 7 bases outside the gene matches. CDR1 SQVTM and CDR2 ANQGSEA come from the germline V gene. CDR3 length equals 16 residues. In DNA, the CDR3 is TGCAGCGCCGTGGGACAGGGATACTCTGGGGCCAACGTCCTGACTTTC. Residues: CSAVGQGYSGANVLTF. The full variable domain, rest sourced from reference TRBV29-1 and TRBJ2-6, is SAVISQKPSRDICQRGTSLTIQCQVDSQVTMMFWYRQQPGQSLTLIATANQGSEATYESGFVIDKFPISRPNLTFSTLTVSNMSPEDSSIYLCSAVGQGYSGANVLTFGAGSRLTVL.

This clonotype was counted only a few times. The J gene is TRBJ2-3, the V gene TRBV6-4; TRBD1 matches at 8 bases. Germline CDR1 and CDR2: MRHNA and SNTAGT. This CDR3 comprises 15 residues. V lost 3 bases, J lost 5 bases, and 7 bases stayed unmatched. CDR3: CASSEFAGGEDTQYF. CDR3 nucleotide sequence: TGTGCCAGCAGTGAATTCGCAGGGGGCGAAGATACGCAGTATTTT.

This clonotype was recorded at least ten times. Here the CDR3 reads CSARGTGSGTDTQYF. The CDR3 DNA reads TGCAGTGCTAGAGGAACGGGTTCCGGCACAGATACGCAGTATTTT. The rearrangement links TRBV20-1 to TRBJ2-3; D remains unclear. Trimming removed 1 base at V and 1 base at J, with 12 bases between. Looked up from germline, CDR1 is DFQATT and CDR2 is SNEGSKA (reference sequence). CDR3 size: 15 residues.

Many counts were recorded for this clonotype. The rearrangement links TRBV6-5 to TRBJ2-1, with a weak D call TRBD2 (6 bases). Germline loops: CDR1 MNHEY, CDR2 SVGAGI. Trimming stripped 2 bases from V and 2 bases from J, with 10 bases between. The CDR3 sequence is 15 residues long. CDR3 in amino acids: CASSYKWGAYNEQFF. The CDR3 bases are TGTGCCAGCAGTTACAAGTGGGGGGCCTACAATGAGCAGTTCTTC.

The chain has TRBV6-5 and TRBJ2-1, with D possibly TRBD1 on 5 matching bases. The CDR3 has 15 amino acids. The germline gives CDR1 MNHEY, CDR2 SVGAGI. The germline V and J ends were trimmed by 6 bases and 6 bases, with 18 bases remaining between them. CDR3 in DNA: TGTGCCAGCAGACCAGGGTTTTCGGAGTCCAATGAGCAGTTCTTC. The encoded protein is CASRPGFSESNEQFF.

This rearrangement joins TRBV28 to TRBJ1-5, with 7 bases that match TRBD1. V gave up 6 bases and J gave up 3 bases; unmatched junction bases: 11. Germline V CDR1 and CDR2: MDHEN, SYDVKM. The CDR3 is 16 residues long. CDR3 sequence (DNA): TGTGCCAGCAGGAACCCGGGGACAGTGATCAATCAGCCCCAGCATTTT. This translates into CASRNPGTVINQPQHF.